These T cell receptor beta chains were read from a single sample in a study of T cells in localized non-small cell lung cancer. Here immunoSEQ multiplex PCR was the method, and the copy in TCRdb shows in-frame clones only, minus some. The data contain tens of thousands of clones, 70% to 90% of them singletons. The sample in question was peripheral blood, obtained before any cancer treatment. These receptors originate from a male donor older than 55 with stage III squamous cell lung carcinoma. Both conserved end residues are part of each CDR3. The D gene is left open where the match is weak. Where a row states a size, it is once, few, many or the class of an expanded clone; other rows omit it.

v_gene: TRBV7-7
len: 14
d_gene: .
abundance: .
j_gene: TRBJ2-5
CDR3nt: TGTGCTAGCAGCTTAACGGGAATCCAAGAGACCCAGTACTTC
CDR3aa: CASSLTGIQETQYF

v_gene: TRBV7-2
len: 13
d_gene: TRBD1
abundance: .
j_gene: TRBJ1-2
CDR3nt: TGTGCCAGCAGCTCGACAGGGGCGACCGGCTACACCTTC
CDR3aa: CASSSTGATGYTF

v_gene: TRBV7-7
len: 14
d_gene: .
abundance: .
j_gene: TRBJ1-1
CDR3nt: TGTGCCAGCAGCTCTATTACTGAGAACACTGAAGCTTTCTTT
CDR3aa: CASSSITENTEAFF

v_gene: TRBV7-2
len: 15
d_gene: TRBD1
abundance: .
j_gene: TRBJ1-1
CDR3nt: TGTGCCAGCAGCTTGTGGACAGGGGGGAACACTGAAGCTTTCTTT
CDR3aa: CASSLWTGGNTEAFF

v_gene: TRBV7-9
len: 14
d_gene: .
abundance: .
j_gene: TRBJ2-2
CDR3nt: TGTGCCAGCAGCTCGACTGTTGACTCCGGGGAGCTGTTTTTT
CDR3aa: CASSSTVDSGELFF

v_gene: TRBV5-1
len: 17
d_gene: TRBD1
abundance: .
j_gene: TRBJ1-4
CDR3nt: TGCGCCAGCAGCTTGGCCCTTTCGGGACAGGGTAGTGAAAAACTGTTTTTT
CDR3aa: CASSLALSGQGSEKLFF

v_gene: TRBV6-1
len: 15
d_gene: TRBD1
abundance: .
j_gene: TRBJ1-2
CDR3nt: TGTGCCAGCAGTCCGGGGGGACAGGCCCACCTTGGCTACACCTTC
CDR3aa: CASSPGGQAHLGYTF

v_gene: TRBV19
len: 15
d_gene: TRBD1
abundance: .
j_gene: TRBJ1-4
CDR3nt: TGTGCCAGTAGTGTCACCCGACAGGGGAATGAAAAACTGTTTTTT
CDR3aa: CASSVTRQGNEKLFF

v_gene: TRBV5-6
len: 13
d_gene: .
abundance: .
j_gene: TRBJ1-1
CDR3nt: TGTGCCAGCAGCTTTAAAAGGGACACTGAAGCTTTCTTT
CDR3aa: CASSFKRDTEAFF

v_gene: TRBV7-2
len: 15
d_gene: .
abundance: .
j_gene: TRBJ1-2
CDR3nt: TGTGCCAGCAGACACGGGGCCGAATCCAATTATGGCTACACCTTC
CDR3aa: CASRHGAESNYGYTF

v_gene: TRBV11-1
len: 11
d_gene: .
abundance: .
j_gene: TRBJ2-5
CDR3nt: TGTGCCAGCAGCTTTCAAGAGACCCAGTACTTC
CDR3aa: CASSFQETQYF

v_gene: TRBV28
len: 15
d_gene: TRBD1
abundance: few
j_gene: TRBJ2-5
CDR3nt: TGTGCCAGCAGTCTAGACAGGGGACGCAAAGAGACCCAGTACTTC
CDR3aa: CASSLDRGRKETQYF

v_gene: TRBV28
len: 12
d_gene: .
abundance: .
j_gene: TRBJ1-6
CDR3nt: TGTGCCAGCAGTGTGGGGAATTCACCCCTCCACTTT
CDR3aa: CASSVGNSPLHF

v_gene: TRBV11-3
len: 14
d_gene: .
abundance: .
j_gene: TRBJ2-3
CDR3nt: TGTGCCAGCAGCTTAGGACCGGGGGTGGATACGCAGTATTTT
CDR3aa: CASSLGPGVDTQYF

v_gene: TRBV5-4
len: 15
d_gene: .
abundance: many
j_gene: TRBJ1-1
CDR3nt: TGTGCCAGCAGACGGACGGCAGGGGAGAACACTGAAGCTTTCTTT
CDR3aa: CASRRTAGENTEAFF

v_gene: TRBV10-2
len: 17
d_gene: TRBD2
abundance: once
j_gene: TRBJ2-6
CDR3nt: TGCGCCAGCACCGATAGCGGGGCCCCGAGGGGGGCCAACGTCCTGACTTTC
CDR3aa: CASTDSGAPRGANVLTF

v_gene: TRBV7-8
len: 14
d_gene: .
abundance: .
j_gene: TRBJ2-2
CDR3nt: TGTGCCAGCAGCTTGGGAGCAAACACCGGGGAGCTGTTTTTT
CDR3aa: CASSLGANTGELFF

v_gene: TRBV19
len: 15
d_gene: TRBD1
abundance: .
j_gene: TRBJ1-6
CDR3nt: TGTGCCAGTAGCCAGGACAGGGCGGAATTCTCACCCCTCCACTTT
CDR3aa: CASSQDRAEFSPLHF

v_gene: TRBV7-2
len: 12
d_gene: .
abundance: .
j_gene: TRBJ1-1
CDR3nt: TGTGCCAGCAGCCAAGGTAGGACTGAAGCTTTCTTT
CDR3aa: CASSQGRTEAFF

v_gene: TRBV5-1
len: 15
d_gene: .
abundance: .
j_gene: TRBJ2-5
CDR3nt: TGCGCCAGCAGCTTCGGAATAGGCCGGGAACAGACCCAGTACTTC
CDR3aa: CASSFGIGREQTQYF

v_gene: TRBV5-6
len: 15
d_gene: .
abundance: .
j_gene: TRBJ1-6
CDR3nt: TGTGCCAGCAGCATGGGACCGTCGAGTAATTCACCCCTCCACTTT
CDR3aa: CASSMGPSSNSPLHF

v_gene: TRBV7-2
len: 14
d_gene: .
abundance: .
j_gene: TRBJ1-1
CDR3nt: TGTGCCAGCAGCTTAGCGATGGAGGGCTCGATGGCTTTCTTT
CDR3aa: CASSLAMEGSMAFF

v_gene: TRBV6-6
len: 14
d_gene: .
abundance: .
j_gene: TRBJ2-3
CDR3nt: TGTGCCGCCTTCAGGGGAGGGAGCACAGATACGCAGTATTTT
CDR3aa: CAAFRGGSTDTQYF

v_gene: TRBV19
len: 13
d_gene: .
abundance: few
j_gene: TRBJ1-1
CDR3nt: TGTGCCAGTAGCGCGACAGGCGGCGGTGAAGCTTTCTTT
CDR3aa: CASSATGGGEAFF

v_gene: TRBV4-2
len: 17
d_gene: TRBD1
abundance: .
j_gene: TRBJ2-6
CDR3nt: TGTGCCAGCAGCCAGGGACAGGGTCTATCTGGGGCCAACGTCCTGACTTTC
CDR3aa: CASSQGQGLSGANVLTF

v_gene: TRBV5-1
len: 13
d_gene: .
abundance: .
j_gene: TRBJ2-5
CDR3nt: TGCGCCAGCAGCTTGGATGTACAAGAGACCCAGTACTTC
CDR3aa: CASSLDVQETQYF

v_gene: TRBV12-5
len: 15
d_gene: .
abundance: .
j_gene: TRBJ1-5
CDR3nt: TGTGCTAGTGGTCCCACCGAAGGTGGGAATCAGCCCCAGCATTTT
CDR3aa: CASGPTEGGNQPQHF